One sample yielded the 30 T cell receptor beta chains listed below, sequenced in a study of CD4 T cells in relation to SARS-CoV-2 and coronaviruses. Generated by immunoSEQ multiplex PCR, the TCRdb table keeps only in-frame clones and is missing some. The repertoire holds 43,000 or so clones, with about four fifths as singletons. These receptors have no known antigen. Source material: naive CD4+ T cells from PBMCs, cultured in vitro. Indicated subset: naive CD4+ T cells isolated by negative enrichment. The receptor source for this set is an adult with COVID-19.

The gene calls are TRBV6-5 and TRBJ1-2; D is undetermined. The CDR3 extends over 12 amino acids. Trimming shortened V by 0 bases and J by 8 bases, and 7 bases separated the two germline ends. The V gene's germline CDR1 is MNHEY and CDR2 SVGAGI. As DNA, the CDR3 is TGTGCCAGCAGTTACTCCGCCGGGGGCTACACCTTC. It yields the protein CASSYSAGGYTF.

The genes are TRBV28 and TRBJ1-1, with D hard to call. V was trimmed by 8 bases and J by 0 bases, leaving 16 bases between them. The CDR3 spans 15 residues. The germline gives CDR1 MDHEN, CDR2 SYDVKM. The CDR3 loop reads CASPPAGGMNTEAFF. Here the CDR3 DNA reads TGTGCCAGCCCCCCCGCTGGAGGGATGAACACTGAAGCTTTCTTT.

In nucleotides, the CDR3 is TGTGCCAGCAGGCTTTACACCGGGGAGCTGTTTTTT. It yields the protein CASRLYTGELFF. This chain uses TRBV28 with TRBJ2-2; D not resolved. Trimming removed 6 bases at V and 3 bases at J, with 5 bases between. The V gene's germline CDR1 is MDHEN and CDR2 SYDVKM. This CDR3 contains 12 residues.

On this clone itself: Other DNA sequences in the sample encode the same CDR3. The chain joins TRBV3-1 (or the pseudogene TRBV3-2) to TRBJ2-7; 9 bases line up with TRBD1. Germline V gene data show CDR1 as LGHDT and CDR2 as YNNKEL (reference sequence). V shed 3 bases, J shed 4 bases, and the junction held 1 base outside the gene matches. The CDR3 is made up of 13 amino acids. CDR3 nucleotide sequence: TGTGCCAGCAGCCAGGGACAGGGTTACGAGCAGTACTTC. This codes for CASSQGQGYEQYF.

In this sample, this clone turned up once. The chain joins TRBV13 to TRBJ1-2, with D uncertain. Trimming stripped 5 bases from V and 4 bases from J, with 17 bases between. Germline CDR1 is PRHDT and CDR2 is FYEKMQ (reference sequence). The CDR3 length is 15 residues. The chain's CDR3 is CASSKRQEIPYGYTF. The CDR3 DNA sequence: TGTGCCAGCAGCAAGAGACAAGAAATACCCTATGGCTACACCTTC.

This rearrangement joins TRBV7-9 to TRBJ2-7; TRBD1 is a possible D gene (5 bases). The CDR3 spans 19 residues. V was pared by 5 bases and J by 1 base, with 27 bases between. Germline V gives CDR1 SEHNR, CDR2 FQNEAQ (reference sequence). Written as DNA, the CDR3 is TGTGCCAGCAGCACCTCCGTTGGCCGACAGTTTCCCTTATCCTACGAGCAGTACTTC. Protein sequence: CASSTSVGRQFPLSYEQYF.

The J gene is TRBJ1-5, the V gene TRBV14; 9 bases match TRBD1. The CDR3 covers 14 residues. V lost 4 bases to trimming and J lost 7 bases; unmatched junction nucleotides: 5. Germline assignment: CDR1 SGHDN and CDR2 FVKESK. In nucleotides, the CDR3 is TGTGCCAGCAGCCCAGGACAGGGGACACAGCCCCAGCATTTT. It encodes CASSPGQGTQPQHF.

The CDR3 DNA follows: TGTGCCAGCAGCCTCAGAAAAACAGGGAGTCAGCCCCAGCATTTT. Translated, it gives CASSLRKTGSQPQHF. The chain combines TRBV5-6 with TRBJ1-5, with D perhaps TRBD1 (6 bases). V was shortened by 4 bases and J by 6 bases, with 17 bases between the two germline ends. The germline V gene encodes CDR1 SGHDT and CDR2 YYEEEE. The CDR3 consists of 15 residues.

The chain joins TRBV5-6 to TRBJ2-1; 8 bases are shared with TRBD2. Germline CDR1 reads SGHDT; CDR2 reads YYEEEE. There are 17 residues in the CDR3. V shed 2 bases and J 8 bases; nucleotides not matched to a gene: 15. The CDR3 is CASSFLNLAGREDEQFF. Here the CDR3 DNA reads TGTGCCAGCAGCTTCCTGAATCTAGCGGGCCGCGAGGATGAGCAGTTCTTC.

This chain joins TRBV6-6 and TRBJ1-5; a weak D match, TRBD1 (5 bases). Germline V gene sequence: CDR1 MNHNY, CDR2 SVGAGI (reference sequence). The CDR3 has 13 residues. The V end lost 6 bases, the J end lost 10 bases, and 16 bases lay between the germline ends. The chain's CDR3 is CASRSDSQGPQHF. DNA for the CDR3: TGTGCCAGCAGGTCCGACAGCCAGGGACCCCAGCATTTT.

This rearrangement joins TRBV3-1 (or the pseudogene TRBV3-2) to TRBJ2-2, with 7 bases matching TRBD2. The junction had 0 bases not matched to a gene; V was cut back by 1 base and J by 1 base. The length of the CDR3 is 15 residues. Germline V gene lookup returns CDR1 LGHDT and CDR2 YNNKEL (reference sequence). CDR3 coding DNA: TGTGCCAGCAGCCAAGCTAGCGGGAACACCGGGGAGCTGTTTTTT. Its translation is CASSQASGNTGELFF.

The genes are TRBV21-1 and TRBJ2-7. TRBV21-1 is described as a pseudogene. This CDR3 comprises 13 residues. The CDR3: CASRRGVGVEQYF. In DNA form, the CDR3 reads TGTGCCAGCAGAAGGGGGGTGGGGGTCGAGCAGTACTTC.

V is TRBV3-1 (or the pseudogene TRBV3-2) and J is TRBJ2-3; D might be TRBD2 (7 bases). V gave up 1 base and J gave up 2 bases, with 19 bases separating them. This CDR3 contains 18 residues. Per the germline V gene, CDR1 is LGHDT and CDR2 is YNNKEL (reference sequence). CDR3 residues: CASSQGLLRGGATDTQYF. The CDR3, as DNA: TGTGCCAGCAGCCAAGGGCTTCTGAGGGGGGGCGCCACAGATACGCAGTATTTT.

The chain employs TRBV7-2 and TRBJ2-1; 10 bases map to TRBD2. Unmatched junction bases numbered 5, after V lost 4 bases and J lost 2 bases. Germline V gene lookup returns CDR1 SGHTA and CDR2 FQGNSA. The CDR3 runs to 16 residues. The CDR3 sequence is CASSSKREGPYNEQFF. In nucleotides, the CDR3 is TGTGCCAGCAGCTCCAAGCGGGAGGGCCCCTACAATGAGCAGTTCTTC. Full variable domain (remainder filled in from reference TRBV7-2 and TRBJ2-1): GAGVSQSPSNKVTEKGKDVELRCDPISGHTALYWYRQSLGQGLEFLIYFQGNSAPDKSGLPSDRFSAERTGGSVSTLTIQRTQQEDSAVYLCASSSKREGPYNEQFFGPGTRLTVL.

This rearrangement joins TRBV3-1 (or the pseudogene TRBV3-2) to TRBJ1-5; D gene ambiguous. From germline, CDR1 is LGHDT and CDR2 YNNKEL (reference sequence). The CDR3 totals 14 residues. V was clipped by 1 base and J by 0 bases, with 4 bases between them. The CDR3 loop is CASSQAVSNQPQHF. CDR3 sequence (DNA): TGTGCCAGCAGCCAAGCCGTTAGCAATCAGCCCCAGCATTTT.

The chain is built from TRBV4-2 and TRBJ1-5; 8 bases match TRBD1. Germline trimming cut 0 bases from V and 0 bases from J; bases unmatched to any gene: 1. CDR3 length: 16 amino acids. Germline CDR1 is LGHNA and CDR2 is YNFKEQ. For the CDR3, the DNA is TGTGCCAGCAGCCAAGACAGGGGGCATAGCAATCAGCCCCAGCATTTT. This encodes CASSQDRGHSNQPQHF.

CDR3 region: CASRAGTGVSYEQYF. The CDR3 DNA reads as TGTGCCAGTAGGGCCGGGACAGGGGTCTCCTACGAGCAGTACTTC. The chain is built from TRBV19 and TRBJ2-7, with TRBD1 identical over 10 bases. This CDR3 comprises 15 residues. Trimming cost V 6 bases and J 0 bases; bases outside gene matches: 5. Germline-derived CDR1 and CDR2 are LNHDA and SQIVND (reference sequence).

The rearrangement joins TRBV7-8 to TRBJ2-3; 12 nucleotides line up with TRBD2. CDR3 size: 17 residues. The germline V gene encodes CDR1 SGHVS and CDR2 FQNEAQ. V was clipped by 5 bases and J by 6 bases; unmatched bases: 12. The DNA for the CDR3 is TGTGCCAGCAGCCAACAAGGTCTAGCGGGAGGGGTGGATACGCAGTATTTT. The encoded protein is CASSQQGLAGGVDTQYF.

The V gene is TRBV6-5, the J gene TRBJ2-7; 9 bases align to TRBD2. Germline CDR1 is MNHEY and CDR2 is SVGAGI. The CDR3 is made up of 15 amino acids. V lost 6 bases, J lost 2 bases, and 8 bases stayed unmatched. The CDR3 nucleotides are TGTGCCAGCAGCCCGCTAGCGGGACCCACCTACGAGCAGTACTTC. Protein sequence: CASSPLAGPTYEQYF.

This clone was detected only once. DNA for the CDR3: TGTGCCAGCAGCTTAGGGGTAGGGACCGGGGAGCTGTTTTTT. This translates into CASSLGVGTGELFF. The chain links TRBV7-9 to TRBJ2-2; D gene unclear. The V gene's germline CDR1 is SEHNR and CDR2 FQNEAQ (reference sequence). Trimming took off 1 base at V and 5 bases at J, with 8 bases between the two ends. The CDR3 loop spans 14 amino acids.

The chain employs TRBV4-1 and TRBJ1-1; D is perhaps TRBD1 (5 bases). The CDR3 length is 12 residues. Deletions cut 4 bases from V and 5 bases from J, with 8 bases between. Per the germline V gene, CDR1 is MGHRA and CDR2 is YSYEKL. The CDR3 coding sequence is TGCGCCAGCAGCCTACGGGGGACTGAAGCTTTCTTT. Protein: CASSLRGTEAFF.

This clone was counted once. This chain uses TRBV29-1 with TRBJ2-2, with TRBD2 identical over 10 bases. This CDR3 spans 17 amino acids. V trimming: 7 bases; J trimming: 1 base; junction bases outside the gene matches: 12. From germline, CDR1 is SQVTM and CDR2 ANQGSEA. The CDR3 nucleotides read TGCAGCGCCCTCCCGGAGTTAGCGGGAGGGAACACCGGGGAGCTGTTTTTT. This encodes CSALPELAGGNTGELFF.

V usage is TRBV7-2 and J usage is TRBJ2-3; D not certain. Germline V lookup: CDR1 SGHTA, CDR2 FQGNSA. CDR3 length: 12 amino acids. Deletions cut 5 bases from V and 6 bases from J, with 9 bases between. CDR3 amino acids: CASSLLRDTQYF. The CDR3 coding sequence is TGTGCCAGCAGCCTCCTTCGGGATACGCAGTATTTT.

The gene calls are TRBV5-1 and TRBJ2-3; D gene uncertain. The CDR3 has 15 amino acids. V lost 0 bases, J lost 2 bases, and 10 bases lay in between. Germline loops: CDR1 SGHRS, CDR2 YFSETQ. The CDR3 region is CASSLAGYTTDTQYF. The CDR3 DNA is TGCGCCAGCAGCTTGGCCGGGTATACCACAGATACGCAGTATTTT.

The chain links TRBV28 to TRBJ2-5; D perhaps matches TRBD1 (5 bases). The V gene lost 7 bases and the J gene lost 2 bases, with 11 bases spanning the gap. The CDR3 runs 13 residues. CDR1 is MDHEN, CDR2 SYDVKM, per germline. The CDR3: CASTRAPQETQYF. CDR3 bases: TGTGCCAGCACCAGGGCCCCGCAAGAGACCCAGTACTTC.

V and J are TRBV30 and TRBJ2-7; D unresolved. Per germline, CDR1 GTSNPN and CDR2 SVGIG (reference sequence). CDR3 length: 11 amino acids. Trimming left V 0 bases short and J 3 bases short, with 3 bases between. CDR3 sequence reads: CAWSVNYEQYF. The CDR3 coding sequence is TGTGCCTGGAGTGTCAACTACGAGCAGTACTTC.

The sample holds one count of this clone. The chain employs TRBV3-1 (or the pseudogene TRBV3-2) and TRBJ2-2; D is perhaps TRBD2 (6 bases). V was clipped by 6 bases and J by 7 bases, with 12 bases between them. The CDR3 covers 13 residues. Germline V CDR1 and CDR2: LGHDT, YNNKEL (reference sequence). The CDR3 bases are TGTGCCAGCAGTCAGACGGGGGTCGGGGAGCTGTTTTTT. It encodes CASSQTGVGELFF.

V and J are TRBV5-1 and TRBJ2-1; 14 bases match TRBD2. V trimming: 4 bases; J trimming: 8 bases; junction bases outside the gene matches: 5. The CDR3 covers 15 residues. Germline V gene data show CDR1 as SGHRS and CDR2 as YFSETQ. The CDR3 nucleotides are TGCGCCAGCAGCCCGGGACTAGCGGGAGTTCATGAGCAGTTCTTC. Translated: CASSPGLAGVHEQFF.

This clone was recorded once. The rearrangement joins TRBV5-1 to TRBJ2-3; a possible D gene is TRBD1 (6 bases). CDR1 is SGHRS, CDR2 YFSETQ, per germline. This CDR3 spans 13 amino acids. V gave up 4 bases and J gave up 1 base, with 7 bases separating them. The CDR3 region is CASSRTGTDTQYF. The CDR3 region has the DNA TGCGCCAGCAGCCGGACAGGCACAGATACGCAGTATTTT.

The chain recombines TRBV20-1 with TRBJ1-2; D is unclear. Looked up from germline, CDR1 is DFQATT and CDR2 is SNEGSKA (reference sequence). The CDR3 has 11 amino acids. Trimming took off 6 bases at V and 2 bases at J, with 7 bases between the two ends. CDR3 in amino acids: CSAHDNYGYTF. CDR3 nucleotides: TGCAGTGCCCACGACAACTATGGCTACACCTTC.